This T cell receptor beta chain was obtained from a study of cytomegalovirus exposure and HLA in healthy donors. On the study more broadly: T cells numbering about 200 million yielded roughly 120 million unique TCR beta sequences in an earlier analysis.

Primers: 60 Vbeta forward and 13 Jbeta reverse. Profiled with immunoSEQ multiplex PCR; TCRdb holds only in-frame clones, not every one. The top ten hold about 2.3% of the sample, which has about 100,000 clones, over 70% seen once. This CDR3 has 13 amino acids. The germline gives CDR1 SGHVS, CDR2 FQNEAQ. V was pared by 5 bases and J by 11 bases, with 18 bases between. Material: PBMCs. The sequence was obtained from a man aged 25-45 years in good health and CMV-seronegative. This chain connects TRBV7-8 to TRBJ1-1, with D perhaps matching TRBD1 (6 bases). The CDR3 DNA sequence: TGTGCCAGCAGCCTAGACAACAGGGTGTGGGCTTTCTTT. Its translation: CASSLDNRVWAFF.